What follows are 6 T cell receptor beta chains derived from one specimen sequenced in a study of T-cell memory formation after mild COVID-19. TCRdb independently ran MiXCR on the 5' RACE reads; one entry per CDR3 protein. The sample lists under 300,000 distinct CDR3 sequences, over 15% occurring once. The specimen sequenced was PBMCs or a T cell subset sorted from them (not recorded which). These TCRs come from a young man who had mild COVID-19 (a few samples of this study predate the infection). Cell type and time point are not known.

This chain connects TRBV7-2 to TRBJ1-2, with D possibly TRBD1 on 5 matching bases. The germline V gene has CDR1 SGHTA and CDR2 FQGNSA. With 3 bases removed from V and 4 bases from J, the gap between germline ends came to 12 bases. CDR3 size: 14 residues. CDR3 region: CASSFARGAYGYTF. DNA for the CDR3: TGTGCCAGCAGCTTCGCCCGGGGCGCCTATGGCTACACCTTC.

The chain joins TRBV2 to TRBJ2-1; 10 nucleotides line up with TRBD2. The ends lost 6 bases at V and 9 bases at J; junction bases unmatched: 5. CDR1 and CDR2 from the germline V gene are SNHLY and FYNNEI. The CDR3 covers 13 residues. CDR3 nucleotide sequence: TGTGCCAGCAGAGCTAGCGGGGGCGGTGAGCAGTTCTTC. This codes for CASRASGGGEQFF. The full variable domain, its missing parts supplied by reference TRBV2 and TRBJ2-1, is EPEVTQTPSHQVTQMGQEVILRCVPISNHLYFYWYRQILGQKVEFLVSFYNNEISEKSEIFDDQFSVERPDGSNFTLKIRSTKLEDSAMYFCASRASGGGEQFFGPGTRLTVL.

J is TRBJ1-2 and V is TRBV24-1, with D unclear. CDR3 length: 14 residues. The germline V and J ends were trimmed by 1 base and 3 bases, with 8 bases remaining between them. Germline-derived CDR1 and CDR2 are KGHDR and SFDVKD. The CDR3 loop reads CATSDLGFDYGYTF. The CDR3 DNA follows: TGTGCCACCAGTGATTTAGGGTTCGACTATGGCTACACCTTC.

This clonotype was observed many times. The rearrangement joins TRBV5-1 to TRBJ2-1; weak D call: TRBD1 (7 bases). CDR1 and CDR2 from the germline V gene are SGHRS and YFSETQ. V was shortened by 2 bases and J by 2 bases, with 11 bases between the two germline ends. This CDR3 region has 15 residues. As DNA, the CDR3 is TGCGCCAGCAGCTTCCAGGGGGGCCCCTACAATGAGCAGTTCTTC. Its translation: CASSFQGGPYNEQFF.

The chain combines TRBV6-5 with TRBJ1-6, with TRBD1 identical over 8 bases. Germline CDR1 reads MNHEY; CDR2 reads SVGAGI. CDR3 length: 16 residues. The junction had 7 bases not matched to a gene; V was cut back by 2 bases and J by 7 bases. CDR3 sequence reads: CASSYHRTGQNSPLHF. The DNA for the CDR3 is TGTGCCAGCAGTTACCATAGGACAGGGCAAAATTCACCCCTCCACTTT.

With regard to this clonotype: The missing conserved phenylalanine or tryptophan at the end of this CDR3 makes a read error likely. It is unclear where the CDR3 begins or ends on the DNA, so no DNA is shown, and the CDR3 is as TCRdb lists it. The V and J genes are TRBV7-4 and TRBJ1-1; the table's D call, TRBD1, has no DNA check behind it. 11 amino acids form the CDR3, both terminal residues included. CDR1 and CDR2 from the germline V gene are SGHVT and SQSDAQ. CDR3 sequence reads: CASSGRRDIEG.